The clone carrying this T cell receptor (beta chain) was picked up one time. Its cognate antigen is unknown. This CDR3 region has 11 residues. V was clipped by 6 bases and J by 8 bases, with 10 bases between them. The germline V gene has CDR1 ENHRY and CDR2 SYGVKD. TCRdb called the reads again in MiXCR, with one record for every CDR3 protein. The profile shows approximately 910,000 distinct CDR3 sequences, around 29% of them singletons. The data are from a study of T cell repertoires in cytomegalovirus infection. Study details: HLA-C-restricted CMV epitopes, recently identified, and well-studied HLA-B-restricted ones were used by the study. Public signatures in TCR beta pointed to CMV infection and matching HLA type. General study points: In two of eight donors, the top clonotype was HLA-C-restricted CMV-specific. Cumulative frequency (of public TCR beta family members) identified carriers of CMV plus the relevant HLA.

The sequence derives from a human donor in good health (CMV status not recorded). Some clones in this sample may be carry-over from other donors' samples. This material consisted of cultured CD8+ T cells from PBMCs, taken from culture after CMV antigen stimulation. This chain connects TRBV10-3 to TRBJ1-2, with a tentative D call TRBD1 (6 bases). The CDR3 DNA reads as TGTGCCATCAGGGCAGGGGAAGGCTACACCTTC. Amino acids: CAIRAGEGYTF.